Listed below are T cell receptor beta chains from one sample, sequenced in a study of Graves' ophthalmopathy and Graves' hyperthyroidism. MiXCR, run by TCRdb on the multiplex PCR reads, gives a single entry per CDR3 protein. The sample lists approximately 700,000 distinct CDR3 sequences; around 40% were seen once. Material for sequencing was peripheral blood. The receptors were sampled from an adult man with Graves' ophthalmopathy. Each CDR3 is given with its conserved first and last residue. The order of the fields is clone size, J gene, V gene, D gene, CDR3 protein, CDR3 DNA. The D gene is left open where the match is weak. The size entry is marked missing in some rows and otherwise reads once, few, many or a size class.

>NA|TRBJ2-5|TRBV6-5|NA
CASSVQGGWGETQYF
TGTGCCAGCAGTGTGCAGGGAGGCTGGGGAGAGACCCAGTACTTC
>NA|TRBJ1-1|TRBV2|NA
CASRGNRAAFF
TGTGCCAGCAGGGGTAACAGGGCAGCTTTCTTT
>few|TRBJ1-2|TRBV15|TRBD1
CATSRGGTAYGYTF
TGTGCCACCAGCAGGGGAGGGACAGCCTATGGCTACACCTTC
>NA|TRBJ2-2|TRBV7-9|TRBD2
CASGHNGRGTGELFF
TGTGCCAGCGGTCACAATGGGAGGGGCACCGGGGAGCTGTTTTTT
>few|TRBJ2-2|TRBV7-2|NA
CASSFYDRNTGELFF
TGTGCCAGCAGCTTCTACGACAGGAACACCGGGGAGCTGTTTTTT
>many|TRBJ1-1|TRBV7-2|NA
CASSTRTDTEAFF
TGTGCCAGCAGCACCCGGACGGACACTGAAGCTTTCTTT
>many|TRBJ2-7|TRBV20-1|TRBD2
CSAELAGVYEQYF
TGCAGTGCTGAACTAGCGGGAGTCTACGAGCAGTACTTC
>many|TRBJ1-1|TRBV2|NA
CASSEAGRENTEAFF
TGTGCCAGCAGTGAAGCGGGTAGGGAAAACACTGAAGCTTTCTTT
>NA|TRBJ2-5|TRBV19|NA
CASSIGGGCQETQYF
TGTGCCAGTAGTATAGGGGGAGGATGCCAAGAGACCCAGTACTTC
>few|TRBJ2-5|TRBV11-2|NA
CASSLLSEQETQYF
TGTGCCAGCAGCTTATTATCGGAACAAGAGACCCAGTACTTC
>NA|TRBJ2-2|TRBV25-1|NA
CASSRGTPITGELFF
TGTGCCAGCAGTCGAGGGACACCGATCACCGGGGAGCTGTTTTTT
>few|TRBJ2-2|TRBV7-9|NA
CASSLVSPTGELFF
TGTGCCAGCAGCTTAGTTTCCCCCACCGGGGAGCTGTTTTTT
>NA|TRBJ1-1|TRBV29-1|TRBD1
CSVRDRNTEAFF
TGCAGCGTCAGGGACAGGAACACTGAAGCTTTCTTT
>many|TRBJ2-7|TRBV2|NA
CASSSPDYEQYF
TGTGCCAGCAGTTCCCCGGACTACGAGCAGTACTTC
>NA|TRBJ2-7|TRBV9|NA
CASSVAPRGDYGQYF
TGTGCCAGCAGCGTAGCCCCCCGGGGAGATTACGGGCAGTACTTC
>many|TRBJ1-1|TRBV11-2|NA
CASSLNSRDTEAFF
TGTGCCAGCAGCTTAAATAGCAGAGACACTGAAGCTTTCTTT
>NA|TRBJ2-7|TRBV20-1|TRBD2
CSADGLVADEQYF
TGCAGTGCCGATGGACTAGTTGCCGACGAGCAGTACTTC
>few|TRBJ1-2|TRBV7-2|NA
CASSLGGQEANYGYTF
TGTGCCAGCAGCTTAGGGGGCCAGGAAGCTAACTATGGCTACACCTTC
>few|TRBJ1-5|TRBV5-6|TRBD1
CASSQGQGIQHF
TGTGCCAGCAGCCAAGGACAGGGCATTCAACATTTT
>few|TRBJ2-1|TRBV29-1|TRBD2
CSVGGLAGGYEQFF
TGCAGCGTTGGCGGGCTAGCGGGAGGCTATGAGCAGTTCTTC
>many|TRBJ1-2|TRBV9|NA
CASSVDPGADYTF
TGTGCCAGCAGCGTAGACCCGGGGGCGGACTACACCTTC
>NA|TRBJ1-1|TRBV2|NA
CASSPYWNTEAFF
TGTGCCAGCAGCCCATATTGGAACACTGAAGCTTTCTTT